These 23 T cell receptor beta chains share one sample of origin, sequenced in a study of shared clonotypes between healthy human individuals. Measured with immunoSEQ multiplex PCR; TCRdb has only the in-frame clones, and not every one. The profile covers approximately 2.5 million clones, with 85% to 95% appearing a single time and about 0.13% taken by the ten largest. Sequencing was done on a sample of naive CD4+ T cells sorted from blood. Noted subset: CD45RA+ positively selected. These receptors originate from a man between 18 and 35 years old in good health.

The chain uses TRBV2 and TRBJ2-1; maybe TRBD2 (6 bases). Trimming stripped 4 bases from V and 4 bases from J, with 11 bases between. CDR3 length: 14 amino acids. Germline V CDR1 and CDR2: SNHLY, FYNNEI. CDR3 loop: CASSGLDFYNEQFF. CDR3 nucleotide sequence: TGTGCCAGCAGTGGACTAGACTTTTACAATGAGCAGTTCTTC. Full variable domain (outside the CDR3, taken from reference TRBV2 and TRBJ2-1): EPEVTQTPSHQVTQMGQEVILRCVPISNHLYFYWYRQILGQKVEFLVSFYNNEISEKSEIFDDQFSVERPDGSNFTLKIRSTKLEDSAMYFCASSGLDFYNEQFFGPGTRLTVL.

This rearrangement joins TRBV10-1 to TRBJ2-1; the match to TRBD2 covers 11 bases. The V segment lost 5 bases and the J segment 4 bases; nucleotides outside the gene matches: 1. This CDR3 region has 14 residues. Looked up from germline, CDR1 is WNHNN and CDR2 is SYGVQD (reference sequence). CDR3 sequence (DNA): TGCGCCAGCAGTCTAGCGGGGGGTTACAATGAGCAGTTCTTC. Encoded protein: CASSLAGGYNEQFF.

CDR3 region: CASSLKRAGSNEQFF. The CDR3 nucleotides are TGTGCCAGCAGCTTAAAGAGGGCGGGAAGCAATGAGCAGTTCTTC. V is TRBV7-2 and J is TRBJ2-1, with D maybe TRBD2 (6 bases). Trimming shortened V by 2 bases and J by 6 bases, and 14 bases separated the two germline ends. CDR1 SGHTA and CDR2 FQGNSA come from the germline V gene. CDR3 length equals 15 residues.

The CDR3 region is CASSLAPTMGYTF. For the CDR3, the DNA is TGCGCCAGCAGCTTGGCCCCAACTATGGGCTACACCTTC. J is TRBJ1-2 and V is TRBV5-1, with D unclear. The CDR3 totals 13 residues. Germline V gene lookup returns CDR1 SGHRS and CDR2 YFSETQ. Deletions cut 0 bases from V and 8 bases from J, with 11 bases between.

This rearrangement joins TRBV5-6 to TRBJ2-2; D remains unclear. With 2 bases removed from V and 6 bases from J, the gap between germline ends came to 8 bases. Germline-derived CDR1 and CDR2 are SGHDT and YYEEEE. The CDR3 length is 13 residues. The CDR3 DNA follows: TGTGCCAGCAGCTTCCCTGCCTCCGGGGAGCTGTTTTTT. This translates into CASSFPASGELFF.

Turning to this clone: In the same sample, other DNA sequences code for this CDR3. V and J are TRBV6-5 and TRBJ2-7, with D unresolved. V was shortened by 6 bases and J by 3 bases, with 6 bases between the two germline ends. The CDR3 is 11 amino acids. Germline loops: CDR1 MNHEY, CDR2 SVGAGI. CDR3 sequence reads: CASRTSYEQYF. In nucleotides, the CDR3 is TGTGCCAGCAGGACAAGCTACGAGCAGTACTTC.

The rearrangement links TRBV11-3 to TRBJ2-5; D tentatively fits TRBD1 or TRBD2 (5 bases each). Germline values: CDR1 SGHNT, CDR2 YENEEA. The length of the CDR3 is 14 residues. Trimming stripped 4 bases from V and 5 bases from J, with 14 bases between. In DNA, the CDR3 is TGTGCCAGCAGCTCGAGGGGCAGGGAGGAGACCCAGTACTTC. Protein: CASSSRGREETQYF.

The chain recombines TRBV14 with TRBJ1-1, with a tentative D call TRBD1 (6 bases). CDR1 is SGHDN, CDR2 FVKESK, per germline. This CDR3 comprises 12 residues. Trimming shortened V by 2 bases and J by 10 bases, and 11 bases separated the two germline ends. The DNA for the CDR3 is TGTGCCAGCAGCCAACAGGGGAGAACAGCTTTCTTT. It specifies CASSQQGRTAFF. Supplemented by reference TRBV14 and TRBJ1-1, the full variable domain reads EAGVTQFPSHSVIEKGQTVTLRCDPISGHDNLYWYRRVMGKEIKFLLHFVKESKQDESGMPNNRFLAERTGGTYSTLKVQPAELEDSGVYFCASSQQGRTAFFGQGTRLTVV.

The chain combines TRBV18 with TRBJ2-7; no clear D. Trimming cost V 3 bases and J 5 bases, with 8 bases left between them. Germline values: CDR1 KGHSH, CDR2 LQKENI. The CDR3 length is 12 residues. DNA for the CDR3: TGTGCCAGCTCACCCGTAGTTGACGAGCAGTACTTC. Translated, it gives CASSPVVDEQYF.

V gene TRBV6-5 combines with J gene TRBJ2-6; 8 positions agree with TRBD1. CDR3 length: 15 residues. The V gene end was trimmed by 6 bases and the J gene end by 2 bases; junction bases not matched to a gene: 3. Germline V gene lookup returns CDR1 MNHEY and CDR2 SVGAGI. CDR3 amino acids: CASSGTGTGANVLTF. The CDR3 DNA is TGTGCCAGCAGCGGGACAGGAACTGGGGCCAACGTCCTGACTTTC.

The chain uses TRBV6-5 and TRBJ2-3, with D possibly TRBD1 on 5 matching bases. The CDR3 spans 12 residues. V was pared by 5 bases and J by 5 bases, with 8 bases between. Germline assignment: CDR1 MNHEY and CDR2 SVGAGI. The CDR3 coding sequence is TGTGCCAGCAGTCGCAGGGAAGATACGCAGTATTTT. It encodes CASSRREDTQYF.

The genes are TRBV5-1 and TRBJ2-6; D remains unclear. Germline V lookup: CDR1 SGHRS, CDR2 YFSETQ. V was trimmed by 4 bases and J by 1 base, leaving 9 bases between them. CDR3 size: 15 residues. CDR3 protein: CASSQQLSGANVLTF. The CDR3 nucleotides are TGCGCCAGCAGCCAACAGCTATCTGGGGCCAACGTCCTGACTTTC. The full variable domain, with the rest looked up from reference TRBV5-1 and TRBJ2-6, is KAGVTQTPRYLIKTRGQQVTLSCSPISGHRSVSWYQQTPGQGLQFLFEYFSETQRNKGNFPGRFSGRQFSNSRSEMNVSTLELGDSALYLCASSQQLSGANVLTFGAGSRLTVL.

This clone turned up a few times. The chain recombines TRBV6-1 with TRBJ1-5; TRBD1 is a possible D gene (6 bases). Germline assignment: CDR1 MNHNS and CDR2 SASEGT. Trimming stripped 3 bases from V and 6 bases from J, with 9 bases between. The CDR3 is 13 residues long. The CDR3 sequence: CASSDGGLQPQHF. Written as DNA, the CDR3 is TGTGCCAGCAGTGATGGGGGCCTTCAGCCCCAGCATTTT.

The genes are TRBV9 and TRBJ1-1; D is uncertain. The germline CDR1 and CDR2 sequences are SGDLS and YYNGEE. Deletions cut 4 bases from V and 9 bases from J, with 16 bases between. The CDR3 is made up of 13 amino acids. In DNA, the CDR3 is TGTGCCAGCAGCCCTCAAGCTGGGATTCAAGCTTTCTTT. This gives the protein CASSPQAGIQAFF.

Note on this clone: The sample has other DNA sequences that encode this CDR3 too. The V call is TRBV6-5, the J call TRBJ1-5; D may be TRBD1 (5 bases). V lost 0 bases and J lost 7, with 10 bases in between. The CDR3 length is 14 residues. Per germline, CDR1 MNHEY and CDR2 SVGAGI. DNA for the CDR3: TGTGCCAGCAGTTACTCGGCAGGGAACCAGCCCCAGCATTTT. It yields the protein CASSYSAGNQPQHF.

V usage is TRBV4-1 and J usage is TRBJ1-6; D unresolved. Trimming stripped 4 bases from V and 8 bases from J, with 21 bases between. Per the germline V gene, CDR1 is MGHRA and CDR2 is YSYEKL. This CDR3 region has 17 residues. The CDR3 DNA reads as TGCGCCAGCAGCCGAGAAGGTGGGTTCGGTATAGATTCACCCCTCCACTTT. Protein product: CASSREGGFGIDSPLHF.

The V call is TRBV10-3, the J call TRBJ2-1; D could derive from TRBD1 or TRBD2 (5 bases each). CDR3 size: 14 residues. V lost 4 bases, J lost 1 base, and 8 bases lay in between. Germline assignment: CDR1 ENHRY and CDR2 SYGVKD. The CDR3 DNA sequence: TGTGCCATCAGTGGGAGGACATCCTACAATGAGCAGTTCTTC. As protein: CAISGRTSYNEQFF.

The chain recombines TRBV19 with TRBJ2-2; tentatively, D is TRBD1 or TRBD2 (5 bases each). V dropped 7 bases and J dropped 5 bases, with 11 bases sitting between them. The length of the CDR3 is 13 residues. Germline lookup yields CDR1 LNHDA and CDR2 SQIVND (reference sequence). The DNA of the CDR3 is TGTGCCAGTATCGTCAGGGAGACCGGGGAGCTGTTTTTT. Encoded protein: CASIVRETGELFF.

V usage is TRBV4-1 and J usage is TRBJ2-2; TRBD2 agrees at 8 bases. Germline values: CDR1 MGHRA, CDR2 YSYEKL. The CDR3 has 16 amino acids. V lost 2 bases, J lost 4 bases, and 6 bases stayed unmatched. DNA of the CDR3: TGCGCCAGCAGCCAATGGACGGGAGGGCGCACCGGGGAGCTGTTTTTT. Encoded protein: CASSQWTGGRTGELFF.

The chain employs TRBV2 and TRBJ2-1; D not resolved. The length of the CDR3 is 14 residues. With 6 bases removed from V and 3 bases from J, the gap between germline ends came to 12 bases. Germline V gene data show CDR1 as SNHLY and CDR2 as FYNNEI. The CDR3, as DNA: TGTGCCAGCAGAAGACGGAGCGACTACAATGAGCAGTTCTTC. Its translation is CASRRRSDYNEQFF.

The rearrangement links TRBV5-1 to TRBJ2-1; TRBD2 matches at 7 bases. Per germline, CDR1 SGHRS and CDR2 YFSETQ. CDR3 length: 15 residues. The ends lost 0 bases at V and 6 bases at J; junction bases unmatched: 6. The CDR3 bases are TGCGCCAGCAGCTTGGAGCTAGCGGCCCTCAATGAGCAGTTCTTC. This sequence encodes CASSLELAALNEQFF.

Note on this clone: This sample includes further DNA sequences coding for the same CDR3. The chain joins TRBV5-1 to TRBJ2-3; possibly TRBD1 for D (6 bases). The V end was cut by 0 bases, the J end by 1 base, with 6 bases between. This CDR3 spans 14 amino acids. Germline V lookup: CDR1 SGHRS, CDR2 YFSETQ. CDR3: CASSLGTGTDTQYF. The CDR3 bases are TGCGCCAGCAGCTTGGGGACAGGCACAGATACGCAGTATTTT.

This clone appeared once. The V call is TRBV6-5, the J call TRBJ2-5; possible D gene TRBD2, 5 bases. Per the germline V gene, CDR1 is MNHEY and CDR2 is SVGAGI. Trimming removed 4 bases from V and 4 bases from J, with 10 bases in between. The CDR3 has 13 amino acids. DNA of the CDR3: TGTGCCAGCAGTTTTAGCGTAGGAGAGACCCAGTACTTC. Amino acids: CASSFSVGETQYF.